This TCR beta chain came from a study of monozygotic twins with inflammatory bowel disease. Broader study findings: Using the inverse Simpson index, IBD patients had lower TCRbeta diversity than healthy co-twins.

The TCR libraries each used total RNA (around 3,600 ng per library). Added by template switching were UMIs that each held a 6-nucleotide sample barcode. TCRdb reprocessed the 5' RACE reads and stores each CDR3 protein as one record, lacking DNA. This table holds approximately 210,000 distinct CDR3 sequences. Of note for this clonotype: The antigen remains undetermined.

Germline V gene lookup returns CDR1 SGHVS and CDR2 FQNEAQ. This CDR3 comprises 17 residues. Every single donor had an approximately 2.3 ml blood sample drawn. This TCR was sampled from a human donor with ulcerative colitis or Crohn's disease, or a healthy co-twin of an affected twin (not recorded which). The sample consisted of blood. The chain combines TRBV7-8 with TRBJ2-3; as DNA is missing, the TRBD1 call by TCRdb cannot be tested. The CDR3 loop reads CASSLVMGQGPTDTQYF.